The present T cell receptor (beta chain) was sequenced within a study of beta chain features in type 1 diabetes. This clone was found a few times. The authors reverse transcribed all of the isolated RNA, so sequencing captured expressed TCRB transcripts. Clones were read by immunoSEQ multiplex PCR, and TCRdb kept only the in-frame ones, dropping some. The data contain 810,000 or so clones, 15% to 20% of them seen just once; the ten biggest clones take up about 0.02%. V was shortened by 0 bases and J by 2 bases, with 10 bases between the two germline ends. This CDR3 region has 15 residues. Germline V gives CDR1 LGHNA, CDR2 YSLEER.

Material for sequencing was naive CD4+ T cells from blood. This TCR was recovered from a woman between 18 and 29 years old in good health. V gene TRBV4-3 combines with J gene TRBJ2-5; tentatively, D is TRBD1 (6 bases). The CDR3 spells CASSQDNTGQETQYF. In nucleotides, the CDR3 is TGCGCCAGCAGCCAAGATAACACAGGGCAAGAGACCCAGTACTTC.